This T cell receptor beta chain was captured in a study of memory CD4+ T cells and cytomegalovirus serostatus. This clone appeared once. Antigen unknown. V was shortened by 3 bases and J by 7 bases, with 19 bases between the two germline ends. The CDR3 has 15 amino acids. CDR1 and CDR2 (germline): SNHLY, FYNNEI. Study-wide points: Suggested: most of the CMV-linked TCR signature lies in CD4+ memory cells.

Assay: immunoSEQ multiplex PCR; the TCRdb copy retains only in-frame clones and omits some. The table has roughly 40,000 clones, 70% to 80% seen once; the top ten hold 0.95% to 1.3%. The sort gate was single viable CD3+CD4+CD8-CD45RO+ cells for memory CD4+ T cells. V and J are TRBV2 and TRBJ2-7; D remains ambiguous. The specimen was memory CD4+ T cells from blood. The TCR sequence derives from an adult in good health and CMV-seronegative. The CDR3 spells CASSEVLILSGEQYF. The CDR3 bases are TGTGCCAGCAGTGAGGTCCTCATCCTAAGTGGGGAGCAGTACTTC.